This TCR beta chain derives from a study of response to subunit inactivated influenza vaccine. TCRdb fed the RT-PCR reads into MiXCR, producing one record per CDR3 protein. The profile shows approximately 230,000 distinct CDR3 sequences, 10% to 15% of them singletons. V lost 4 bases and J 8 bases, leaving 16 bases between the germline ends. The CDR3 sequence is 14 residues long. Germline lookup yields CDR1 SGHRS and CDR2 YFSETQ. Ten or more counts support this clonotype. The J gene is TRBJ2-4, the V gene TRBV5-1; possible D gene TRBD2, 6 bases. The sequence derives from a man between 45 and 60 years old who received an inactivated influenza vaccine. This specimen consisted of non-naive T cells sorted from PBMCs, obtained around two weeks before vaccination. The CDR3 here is CASSRTGGRDIQYF. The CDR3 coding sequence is TGCGCCAGCAGCCGGACTGGGGGGAGAGACATTCAGTACTTC.